This passage covers 19 T cell receptor beta chains from one sample sequenced in a study of regulatory T cells in long-lasting Graves disease. Time point reported: newly diagnosed GD, antithyroid drugs for less than 3 months. PBMC RNA was the source of the TCR library. Building the TCR beta libraries relied on iRepertoire HTBI primers, and CDR3 regions underwent Arm-PCR. One entry per CDR3 protein, called by TCRdb with MiXCR from the multiplex PCR reads. The sample shows some 240,000 distinct CDR3 sequences, roughly 19% of them seen only once. The sample also formed part of further work on T cells in Graves' hyperthyroidism and ophthalmopathy.

The sample here was peripheral blood mononuclear cells (PBMCs), taken at new diagnosis, from a patient treated with antithyroid drugs. The receptor set was obtained from a woman aged 30 to 39 with Graves disease.

V gene TRBV6-1 combines with J gene TRBJ2-5, with unresolved D. V dropped 6 bases and J dropped 4 bases, with 9 bases sitting between them. The germline V gene has CDR1 MNHNS and CDR2 SASEGT. The CDR3 covers 12 residues. Here the CDR3 reads CASRGQVETQYF. The CDR3 DNA is TGTGCCAGCAGGGGCCAGGTAGAGACCCAGTACTTC.

This clonotype was observed a single time. Being one base from a much bigger clone, this may be a read error. This chain uses TRBV6-1 with TRBJ1-5, with 10 positions matching TRBD1. The trim removed 5 bases at V and 0 bases at J, leaving 7 bases unmatched. The CDR3 loop spans 17 amino acids. Germline V gene lookup returns CDR1 MNHNS and CDR2 SASEGT. CDR3 nucleotide sequence: TGTGCCAGCAGTCCGGGACAGGGGTTATATAGCAATCAGCCCCAGCATTTT. Its translation is CASSPGQGLYSNQPQHF.

This clonotype came up many times. J is TRBJ2-4 and V is TRBV28, with 8 nucleotides matching TRBD2. V was clipped by 5 bases and J by 15 bases; unmatched bases: 12. The CDR3 is 13 amino acids. Germline values: CDR1 MDHEN, CDR2 SYDVKM. The CDR3 sequence: CASSPPGLVELYF. CDR3 DNA: TGTGCCAGCAGTCCACCGGGACTAGTTGAGTTGTACTTC.

This clonotype was counted ten times or more. The chain joins TRBV7-6 to TRBJ2-3; a weak D match, TRBD1 (6 bases). V shed 6 bases and J shed 4 bases, with 17 bases lying between them. Germline CDR1 is SGHVS and CDR2 is FNYEAQ. The CDR3 spans 15 residues. In DNA form, the CDR3 reads TGTGCCAGCAGGCACCGGACAGATGGAGCAGATACGCAGTATTTT. Translating gives CASRHRTDGADTQYF. Based on the CDR3 plus reference TRBV7-6 and TRBJ2-3, the full variable domain is GAGVSQSPRYKVTKRGQDVALRCDPISGHVSLYWYRQALGQGPEFLTYFNYEAQQDKSGLPNDRFSAERPEGSISTLTIQRTEQRDSAMYRCASRHRTDGADTQYFGPGTRLTVL.

The V call is TRBV20-1, the J call TRBJ1-6, with 7 positions matching TRBD1. The CDR3 covers 16 residues. V lost 2 bases and J lost 9; bases outside the gene matches: 13. Per germline, CDR1 DFQATT and CDR2 SNEGSKA (reference sequence). The CDR3: CSARRTGDGNRSPLHF. CDR3 nucleotide sequence: TGCAGTGCTAGACGAACAGGGGATGGAAATCGTTCACCCCTCCACTTT.

This clonotype has a count of ten or more. The chain carries TRBV10-3 and TRBJ1-6; D not resolved. Germline V gene sequence: CDR1 ENHRY, CDR2 SYGVKD. CDR3 size: 16 residues. Trimming left V 5 bases short and J 0 bases short, with 11 bases between. The CDR3 coding sequence is TGTGCCATCAGTTTAACCGGGAGCTCCTATAATTCACCCCTCCACTTT. Its protein product is CAISLTGSSYNSPLHF.

This clonotype has a handful of counts. One end of the junction is discordant with germline, which a read error may explain. This CDR3 is CASSLGSF. CDR3 in DNA: TGTGCCAGCAGCTTAGGGTCCTTC. The chain links TRBV7-9 to TRBJ1-2; D gene uncertain. The CDR3 spans 8 residues. Germline lookup yields CDR1 SEHNR and CDR2 FQNEAQ (reference sequence).

J is TRBJ2-7 and V is TRBV5-1, with 9 bases identical to TRBD2. The CDR3 loop spans 14 amino acids. V trimming: 4 bases; J trimming: 0 bases; junction bases outside the gene matches: 2. Germline V gene sequence: CDR1 SGHRS, CDR2 YFSETQ. The CDR3 DNA reads as TGCGCCAGCAGCGTTAGCGGGAGCTCCTACGAGCAGTACTTC. This encodes CASSVSGSSYEQYF.

This clonotype was found many times. The genes are TRBV6-1 and TRBJ1-4, with D perhaps matching TRBD1 (5 bases). The V end was cut by 0 bases, the J end by 8 bases, with 13 bases between. The CDR3 consists of 15 residues. Germline V gene sequence: CDR1 MNHNS, CDR2 SASEGT. CDR3 in DNA: TGTGCCAGCAGTGAAGCTTCGGGGGACGGGGAAAAACTGTTTTTT. Protein sequence: CASSEASGDGEKLFF.

This clonotype was observed many times. The chain links TRBV6-1 to TRBJ1-3; maybe TRBD1 (5 bases). Germline CDR1 MNHNS, CDR2 SASEGT. The V and J ends lost 6 bases and 0 bases respectively, with 15 bases between them. The CDR3 extends over 16 amino acids. The CDR3 sequence is CASSRGPINSGNTIYF. DNA for the CDR3: TGTGCCAGCAGCCGGGGACCGATTAACTCTGGAAACACCATATATTTT.

With regard to this clonotype: A far larger clone is one base from this, pointing to a likely read error. The V gene is TRBV5-1, the J gene TRBJ2-3; TRBD2 is a possible D gene (6 bases). The germline gives CDR1 SGHRS, CDR2 YFSETQ. CDR3 length: 14 amino acids. The DNA for the CDR3 is TGTACCAGCAGCGTGGGACTTGGAACGGATACGCAGTATTTT. As protein: CTSSVGLGTDTQYF.

This clonotype was counted ten times or more. The chain employs TRBV28 and TRBJ2-7, with TRBD2 identical over 7 bases. Per germline, CDR1 MDHEN and CDR2 SYDVKM. V lost 3 bases, J lost 0 bases, and 2 bases stayed unmatched. This CDR3 has 14 residues. This CDR3 reads CASSFGGGSYEQYF. The DNA of the CDR3 is TGTGCCAGCAGTTTTGGGGGGGGCTCCTACGAGCAGTACTTC.

The table lists this clonotype with many counts. The chain employs TRBV12-3 or TRBV12-4 and TRBJ2-1; TRBD2 might be the D (6 bases). The CDR3 runs to 11 residues. The V and J ends lost 8 bases and 10 bases respectively, with 12 bases between them. CDR3 DNA: TGTGCCAGCTCTCGGCGGGGCGAGCAGTTCTTC. Translated, it gives CASSRRGEQFF.

This clonotype was found many times. The J gene is TRBJ2-3, the V gene TRBV6-2 or TRBV6-3; a weak D match, TRBD2 (6 bases). V was pared by 5 bases and J by 2 bases, with 14 bases between. The CDR3 contains 15 residues. Germline V gene data show CDR1 as MNHEY and CDR2 as SVGEGT. The CDR3 loop reads CASSTLAGYTDTQYF. In DNA form, the CDR3 reads TGTGCCAGCAGTACCCTGGCGGGGTACACAGATACGCAGTATTTT.

This clonotype has ten or more counts. This chain uses TRBV2 with TRBJ2-5, with a possible D match to TRBD1 (6 bases). This CDR3 has 12 residues. Germline assignment: CDR1 SNHLY and CDR2 FYNNEI. The V gene lost 7 bases and the J gene lost 5 bases, with 11 bases spanning the gap. CDR3 in DNA: TGTGCCAGCAAGTGGGACACGGAGACCCAGTACTTC. This translates into CASKWDTETQYF.

There are a few counts of this clonotype. This sequence joins TRBV6-1 and TRBJ2-5, with D perhaps matching TRBD2 (6 bases). Trimming removed 1 base at V and 2 bases at J, with 20 bases between. This CDR3 has 18 residues. Per the germline V gene, CDR1 is MNHNS and CDR2 is SASEGT. The CDR3, as DNA: TGTGCCAGCAGTGAAGTGGGGTCGGGGGTTGCCCAACAAGAGACCCAGTACTTC. It specifies CASSEVGSGVAQQETQYF.

This clonotype was recorded at least ten times. The V and J genes are TRBV12-3 or TRBV12-4 and TRBJ1-4; 12 bases line up with TRBD1. V lost 5 bases and J lost 7; bases outside the gene matches: 14. The CDR3 sequence is 18 residues long. CDR3 residues: CASSHSNEGTGGGEKLFF. The DNA of the CDR3 is TGTGCCAGCAGTCACTCAAACGAAGGGACAGGGGGCGGTGAAAAACTGTTTTTT.

Many counts were recorded for this clonotype. The chain links TRBV3-1 to TRBJ1-4, with D perhaps TRBD1 (5 bases). This CDR3 region has 14 residues. V gave up 4 bases and J gave up 0 bases, with 6 bases separating them. Per the germline V gene, CDR1 is LGHDT and CDR2 is YNNKEL (reference sequence). CDR3 bases: TGTGCCAGCAGCCGCAGGGCAACTAATGAAAAACTGTTTTTT. Translation gives CASSRRATNEKLFF.

This chain joins TRBV5-5 and TRBJ1-5; TRBD1 matches 9 bases. The CDR3 sequence is 16 residues long. V was pared by 4 bases and J by 3 bases, with 8 bases of the junction left unmatched. Germline V CDR1 and CDR2: SGHKS, YYEKEE (reference sequence). In DNA, the CDR3 is TGTGCCAGCAGCGGCCAGACAGGGGGGTTCAATCAGCCCCAGCATTTT. It is translated as CASSGQTGGFNQPQHF. The full variable domain, rest sourced from reference TRBV5-5 and TRBJ1-5, is DAGVTQSPTHLIKTRGQQVTLRCSPISGHKSVSWYQQVLGQGPQFIFQYYEKEERGRGNFPDRFSARQFPNYSSELNVNALLLGDSALYLCASSGQTGGFNQPQHFGDGTRLSIL.